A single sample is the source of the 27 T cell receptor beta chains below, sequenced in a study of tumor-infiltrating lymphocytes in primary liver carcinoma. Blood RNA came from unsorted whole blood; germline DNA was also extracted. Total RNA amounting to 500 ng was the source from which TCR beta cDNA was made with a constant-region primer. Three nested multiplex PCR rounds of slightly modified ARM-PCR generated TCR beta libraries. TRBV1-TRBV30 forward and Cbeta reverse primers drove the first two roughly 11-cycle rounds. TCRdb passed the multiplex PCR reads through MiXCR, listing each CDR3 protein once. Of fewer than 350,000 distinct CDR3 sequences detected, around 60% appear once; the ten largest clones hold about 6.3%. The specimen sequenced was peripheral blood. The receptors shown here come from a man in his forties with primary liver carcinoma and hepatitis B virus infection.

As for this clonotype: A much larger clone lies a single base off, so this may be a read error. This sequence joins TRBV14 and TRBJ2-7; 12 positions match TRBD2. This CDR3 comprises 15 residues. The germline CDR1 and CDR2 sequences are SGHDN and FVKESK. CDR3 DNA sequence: TGTGTCAGCAGCCGGACTAGCGGGATCTCCTACGAGCAGTACTTC. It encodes CVSSRTSGISYEQYF.

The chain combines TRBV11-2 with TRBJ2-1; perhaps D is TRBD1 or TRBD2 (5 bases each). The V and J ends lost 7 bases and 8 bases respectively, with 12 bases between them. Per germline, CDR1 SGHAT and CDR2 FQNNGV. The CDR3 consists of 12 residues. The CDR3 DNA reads TGTGCCAGCAACTTTGGGGGAGATGAGCAGTTCTTC. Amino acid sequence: CASNFGGDEQFF.

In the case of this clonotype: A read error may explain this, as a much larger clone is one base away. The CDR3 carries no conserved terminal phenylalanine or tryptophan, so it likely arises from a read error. This CDR3 is CASSKLGTSTDTQYS. In nucleotides, the CDR3 is TGTGCCAGCAGTAAACTCGGGACTAGCACAGATACGCAGTATTCT. The chain carries TRBV6-1 and TRBJ2-3; a possible D gene is TRBD2 (6 bases). Trimming took off 5 bases at V and 0 bases at J, with 12 bases between the two ends. The CDR3 contains 15 residues. CDR1 is MNHNS and CDR2 is SASEGT in the germline V gene.

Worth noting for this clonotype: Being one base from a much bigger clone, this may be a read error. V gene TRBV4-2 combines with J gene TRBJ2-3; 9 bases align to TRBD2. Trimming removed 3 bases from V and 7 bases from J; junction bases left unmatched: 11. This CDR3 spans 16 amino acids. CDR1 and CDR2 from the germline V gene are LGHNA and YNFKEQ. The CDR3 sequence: CASSQLAGDWPYTQYF. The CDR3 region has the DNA TGTGCCAGCAGCCAGTTAGCGGGAGATTGGCCATATACGCAGTATTTT.

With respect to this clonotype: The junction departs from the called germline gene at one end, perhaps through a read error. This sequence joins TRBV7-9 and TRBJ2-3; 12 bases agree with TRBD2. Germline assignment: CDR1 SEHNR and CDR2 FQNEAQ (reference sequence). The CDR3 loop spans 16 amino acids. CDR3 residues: CASSPRTSGVGDMQYF. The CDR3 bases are TGTGCCAGCAGCCCCAGGACTAGCGGGGTGGGAGATATGCAGTATTTT.

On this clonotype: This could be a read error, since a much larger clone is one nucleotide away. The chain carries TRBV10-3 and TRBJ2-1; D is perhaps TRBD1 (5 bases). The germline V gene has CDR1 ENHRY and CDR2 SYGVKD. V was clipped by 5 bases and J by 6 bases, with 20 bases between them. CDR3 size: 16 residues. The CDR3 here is CAISKTGHQGSNEQFF. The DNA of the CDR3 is TGTGCCATCAGTAAAACCGGCCATCAGGGTTCCAATGAGCAGTTCTTC.

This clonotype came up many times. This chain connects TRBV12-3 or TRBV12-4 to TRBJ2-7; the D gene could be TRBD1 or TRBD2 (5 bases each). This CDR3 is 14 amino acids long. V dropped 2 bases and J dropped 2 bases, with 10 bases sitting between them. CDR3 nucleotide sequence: TGTGCCAGCAGTTTACGGGGCCAGCCCTACGAGCAGTACTTC. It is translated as CASSLRGQPYEQYF.

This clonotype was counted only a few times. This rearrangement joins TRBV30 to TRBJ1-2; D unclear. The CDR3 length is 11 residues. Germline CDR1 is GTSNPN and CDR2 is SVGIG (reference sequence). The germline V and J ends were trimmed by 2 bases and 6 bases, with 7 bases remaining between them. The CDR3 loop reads CAWSKSHGYTF. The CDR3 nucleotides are TGTGCCTGGAGTAAGAGTCATGGCTACACCTTC.

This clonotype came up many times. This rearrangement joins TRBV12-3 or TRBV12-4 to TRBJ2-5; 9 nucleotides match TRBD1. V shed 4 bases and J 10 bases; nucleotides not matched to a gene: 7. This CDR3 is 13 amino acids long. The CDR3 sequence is CASSSGTGLFQYF. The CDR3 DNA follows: TGTGCCAGCAGTTCCGGGACAGGGCTTTTCCAGTACTTC.

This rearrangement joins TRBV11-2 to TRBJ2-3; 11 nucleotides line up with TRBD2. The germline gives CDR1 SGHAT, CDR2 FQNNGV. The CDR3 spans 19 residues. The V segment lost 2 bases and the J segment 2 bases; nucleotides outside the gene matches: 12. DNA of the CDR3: TGTGCCAGCAGCTTATATTTAGCGGGAGGGGTTCGAGACACAGATACGCAGTATTTT. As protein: CASSLYLAGGVRDTDTQYF.

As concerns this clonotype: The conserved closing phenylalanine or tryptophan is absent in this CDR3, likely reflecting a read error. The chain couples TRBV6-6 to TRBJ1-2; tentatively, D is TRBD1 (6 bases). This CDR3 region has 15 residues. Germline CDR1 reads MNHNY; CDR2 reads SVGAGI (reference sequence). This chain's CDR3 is CASKPTGLANYCYTL. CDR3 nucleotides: TGTGCCAGCAAACCCACAGGGTTGGCTAACTATTGCTACACCCTC.

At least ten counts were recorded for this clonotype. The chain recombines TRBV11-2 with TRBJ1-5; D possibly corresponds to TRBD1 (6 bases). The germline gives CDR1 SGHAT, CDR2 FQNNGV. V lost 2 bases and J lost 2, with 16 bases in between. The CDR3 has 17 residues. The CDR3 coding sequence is TGTGCCAGCAGCTTAAACGGGGGGCCGGGAGGCAATCAGCCCCAGCATTTT. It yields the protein CASSLNGGPGGNQPQHF.

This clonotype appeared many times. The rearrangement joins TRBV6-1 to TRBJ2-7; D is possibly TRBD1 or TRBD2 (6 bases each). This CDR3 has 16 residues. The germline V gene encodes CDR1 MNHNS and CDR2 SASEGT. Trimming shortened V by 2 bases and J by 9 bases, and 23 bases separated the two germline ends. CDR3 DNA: TGTGCCAGCAGTGAAAGTGGGGGGACAACATGGGCCACGCAGTACTTC. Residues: CASSESGGTTWATQYF.

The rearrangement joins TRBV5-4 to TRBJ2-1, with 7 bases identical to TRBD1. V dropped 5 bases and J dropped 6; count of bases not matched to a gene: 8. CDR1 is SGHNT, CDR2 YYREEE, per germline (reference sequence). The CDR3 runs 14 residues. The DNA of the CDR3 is TGTGCCAGCAGTAGAGACAGGGTGATCAATGAGCAGTTCTTC. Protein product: CASSRDRVINEQFF. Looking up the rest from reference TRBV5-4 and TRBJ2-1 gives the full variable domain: ETGVTQSPTHLIKTRGQQVTLRCSSQSGHNTVSWYQQALGQGPQFIFQYYREEENGRGNFPPRFSGLQFPNYSSELNVNALELDDSALYLCASSRDRVINEQFFGPGTRLTVL.

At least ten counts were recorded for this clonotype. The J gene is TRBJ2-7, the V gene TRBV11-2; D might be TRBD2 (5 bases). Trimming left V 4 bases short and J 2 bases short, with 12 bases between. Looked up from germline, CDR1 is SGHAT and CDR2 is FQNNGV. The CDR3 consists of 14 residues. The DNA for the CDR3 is TGTGCCAGCAGCTGGTCTAGCCAAGCCTACGAGCAGTACTTC. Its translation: CASSWSSQAYEQYF.

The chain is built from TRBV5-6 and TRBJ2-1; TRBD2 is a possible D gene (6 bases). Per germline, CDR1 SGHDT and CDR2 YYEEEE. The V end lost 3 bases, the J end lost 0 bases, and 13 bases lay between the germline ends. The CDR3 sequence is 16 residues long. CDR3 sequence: CASSSRGRYSYNEQFF. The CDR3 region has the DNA TGTGCCAGCAGCTCACGTGGGAGGTACTCCTACAATGAGCAGTTCTTC.

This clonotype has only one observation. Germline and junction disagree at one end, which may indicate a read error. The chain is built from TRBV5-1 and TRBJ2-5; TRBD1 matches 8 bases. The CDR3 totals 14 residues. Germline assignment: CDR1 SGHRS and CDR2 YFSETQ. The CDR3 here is CTSRPGGAEETQYF. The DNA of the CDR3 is TGCACCAGCAGACCAGGGGGCGCGGAAGAGACCCAGTACTTC.

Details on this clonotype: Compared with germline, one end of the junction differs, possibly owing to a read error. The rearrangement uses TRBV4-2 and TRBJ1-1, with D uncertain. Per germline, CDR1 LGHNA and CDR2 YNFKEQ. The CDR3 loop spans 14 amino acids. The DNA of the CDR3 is TGTGCCAGCAGCCTCGGGAGTTCGAATACTGAAGCTTCCTTT. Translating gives CASSLGSSNTEASF.

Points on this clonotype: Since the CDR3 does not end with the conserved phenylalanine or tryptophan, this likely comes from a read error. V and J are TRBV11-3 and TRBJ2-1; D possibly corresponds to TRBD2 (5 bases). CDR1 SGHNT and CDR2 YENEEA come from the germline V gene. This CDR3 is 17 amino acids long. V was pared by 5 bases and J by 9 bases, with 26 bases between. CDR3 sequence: CASSPGLLVGDKSEQFL. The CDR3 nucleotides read TGTGCCAGCAGCCCCGGACTTCTAGTGGGAGATAAGTCTGAGCAGTTCTTA.

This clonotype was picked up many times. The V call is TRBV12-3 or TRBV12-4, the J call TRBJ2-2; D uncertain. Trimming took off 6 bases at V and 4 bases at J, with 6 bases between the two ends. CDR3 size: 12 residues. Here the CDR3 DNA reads TGTGCCAGCAGCCGGTCCACCGGGGAGCTGTTTTTT. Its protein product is CASSRSTGELFF.

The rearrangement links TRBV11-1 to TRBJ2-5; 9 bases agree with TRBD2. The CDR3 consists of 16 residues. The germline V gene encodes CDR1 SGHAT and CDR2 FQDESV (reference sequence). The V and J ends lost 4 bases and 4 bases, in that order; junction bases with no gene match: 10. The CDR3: CASSWTSVSVRETQYF. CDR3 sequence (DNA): TGTGCCAGCAGCTGGACTAGCGTGAGTGTGAGAGAGACCCAGTACTTC.

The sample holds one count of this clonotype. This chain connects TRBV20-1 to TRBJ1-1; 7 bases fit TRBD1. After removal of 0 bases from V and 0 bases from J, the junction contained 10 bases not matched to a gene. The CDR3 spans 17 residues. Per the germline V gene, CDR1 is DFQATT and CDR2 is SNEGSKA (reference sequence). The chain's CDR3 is CSARDLQGEVLNTEAFF. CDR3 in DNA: TGCAGTGCTAGAGATTTGCAGGGGGAAGTTCTGAACACTGAAGCTTTCTTT.

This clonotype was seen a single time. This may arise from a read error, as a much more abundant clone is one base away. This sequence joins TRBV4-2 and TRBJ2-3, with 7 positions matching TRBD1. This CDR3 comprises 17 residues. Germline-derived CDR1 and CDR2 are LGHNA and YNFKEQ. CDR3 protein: CASSPHGSGQLTDTQYF. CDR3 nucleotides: TGCGCCAGCAGCCCCCATGGATCGGGACAGCTCACAGATACGCAGTATTTT.

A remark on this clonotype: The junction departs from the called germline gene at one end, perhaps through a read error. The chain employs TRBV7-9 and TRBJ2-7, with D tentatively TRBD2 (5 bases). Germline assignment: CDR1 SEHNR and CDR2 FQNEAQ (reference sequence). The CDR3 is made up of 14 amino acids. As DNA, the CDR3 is TGTACCAGCAATAACATGGAGGCTCTCTACGAGCAGTACTTC. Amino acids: CTSNNMEALYEQYF. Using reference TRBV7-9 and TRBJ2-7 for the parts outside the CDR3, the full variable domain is DTGVSQNPRHKITKRGQNVTFRCDPISEHNRLYWYRQTLGQGPEFLTYFQNEAQLEKSRLLSDRFSAERPKGSFSTLEIQRTEQGDSAMYLCTSNNMEALYEQYFGPGTRLTVT.

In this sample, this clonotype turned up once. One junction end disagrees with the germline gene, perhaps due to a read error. In DNA form, the CDR3 reads TGTTCCAGCAGTTTTCGGAGGATTTCTGGGGCCAACGTCCTGACCTTC. Protein sequence: CSSSFRRISGANVLTF. This chain joins TRBV12-3 or TRBV12-4 and TRBJ2-6; D tentatively reads TRBD1 or TRBD2 (5 bases each). There are 16 residues in the CDR3.

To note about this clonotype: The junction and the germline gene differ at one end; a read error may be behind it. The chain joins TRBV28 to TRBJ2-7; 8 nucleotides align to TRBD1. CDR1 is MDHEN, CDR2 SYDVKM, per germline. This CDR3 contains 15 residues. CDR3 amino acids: CASSSTGTGSYEQHF. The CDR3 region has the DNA TGTGCCAGCAGCTCGACCGGGACAGGCTCCTACGAGCAGCACTTC. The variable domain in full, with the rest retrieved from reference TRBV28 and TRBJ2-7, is DVKVTQSSRYLVKRTGEKVFLECVQDMDHENMFWYRQDPGLGLRLIYFSYDVKMKEKGDIPEGYSVSREKKERFSLILESASTNQTSMYLCASSSTGTGSYEQHFGPGTRLTVT.

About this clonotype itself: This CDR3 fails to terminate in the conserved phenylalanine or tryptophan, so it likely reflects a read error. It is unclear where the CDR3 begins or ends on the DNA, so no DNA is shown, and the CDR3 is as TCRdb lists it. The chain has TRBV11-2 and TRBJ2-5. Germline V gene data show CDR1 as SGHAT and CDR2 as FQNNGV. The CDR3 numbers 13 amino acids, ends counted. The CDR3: CASSLERLETPYI.